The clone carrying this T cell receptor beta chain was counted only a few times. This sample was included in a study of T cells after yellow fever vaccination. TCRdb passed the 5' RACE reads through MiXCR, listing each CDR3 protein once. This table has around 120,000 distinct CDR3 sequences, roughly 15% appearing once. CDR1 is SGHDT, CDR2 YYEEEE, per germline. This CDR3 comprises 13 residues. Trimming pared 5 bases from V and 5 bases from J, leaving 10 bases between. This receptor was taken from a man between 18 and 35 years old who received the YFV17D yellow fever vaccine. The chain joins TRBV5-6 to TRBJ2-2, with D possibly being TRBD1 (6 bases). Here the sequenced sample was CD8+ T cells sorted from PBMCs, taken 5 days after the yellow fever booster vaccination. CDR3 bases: TGTGCCAGCAGATTGCAGGGGACCGGGGAGCTGTTTTTT. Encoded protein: CASRLQGTGELFF. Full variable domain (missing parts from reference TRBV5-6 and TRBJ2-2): DAGVTQSPTHLIKTRGQQVTLRCSPKSGHDTVSWYQQALGQGPQFIFQYYEEEERQRGNFPDRFSGHQFPNYSSELNVNALLLGDSALYLCASRLQGTGELFFGEGSRLTVL.